The 8 T cell receptor beta chains below come from one sample, sequenced in a study of T cells in Graves' hyperthyroidism and ophthalmopathy. It was RNA transcripts that yielded the amplified TCR beta CDR3 regions. Initially, a first-round RT-PCR of the TCR CDR3 employed the HTBI primer set. One entry per CDR3 protein, called by TCRdb with MiXCR from the multiplex PCR reads. The table lists 550,000 to 650,000 distinct CDR3 sequences, about 15% of them singletons. The sequenced sample was blood. The receptors shown here come from a woman aged 25 to 39 with Graves' hyperthyroidism that later progressed to Graves' ophthalmopathy.

This clonotype was detected ten times or more. One end of the junction fails to match germline, which may point to a read error. This sequence joins TRBV24-1 and TRBJ2-1; TRBD1 might be the D (5 bases). Germline values: CDR1 KGHDR, CDR2 SFDVKD. The CDR3 totals 16 residues. As DNA, the CDR3 is TGTGCCACCAGTGATTGGGGCGGAGACTCCTACGATGAGCAGTTCTTC. The encoded protein is CATSDWGGDSYDEQFF.

This clonotype was counted ten times or more. The genes are TRBV27 and TRBJ2-7; 10 bases align to TRBD1. V was clipped by 8 bases and J by 1 base; unmatched bases: 5. In germline, CDR1 is MNHEY, CDR2 SMNVEV (reference sequence). The CDR3 consists of 14 residues. CDR3 bases: TGTGCCAGCCGGGACAGGGGAAAATCCTACGAGCAGTACTTC. Residues: CASRDRGKSYEQYF.

This clonotype was seen only a few times. A much larger clone differs from this one at a single base, so this may be a read error. V is TRBV27 and J is TRBJ1-6, with D tentatively TRBD1 (5 bases). With 11 bases removed from V and 9 bases from J, the gap between germline ends came to 17 bases. The CDR3 totals 13 residues. The germline V gene encodes CDR1 MNHEY and CDR2 SMNVEV (reference sequence). CDR3 coding DNA: TGTGCCGGCATGGGGGGGAGAGGTTCACCCCTCCACTTT. Protein: CAGMGGRGSPLHF.

As for this clonotype: This is likely a read error, given that the CDR3 carries no conserved phenylalanine or tryptophan at its end. The rearrangement uses TRBV27 and TRBJ2-7; D is possibly TRBD2 (6 bases). Looked up from germline, CDR1 is MNHEY and CDR2 is SMNVEV (reference sequence). The V end lost 6 bases, the J end lost 1 base, and 7 bases lay between the germline ends. The CDR3 extends over 12 amino acids. CDR3 residues: CASRGGSYEQYL. The CDR3 DNA is TGTGCCAGCAGGGGAGGTTCCTACGAGCAGTACCTC.

A few counts support this clonotype. The rearrangement links TRBV28 to TRBJ1-2, with D tentatively TRBD1 (6 bases). The CDR3 loop spans 17 amino acids. CDR1 is MDHEN and CDR2 is SYDVKM in the germline V gene. V was clipped by 3 bases and J by 7 bases, with 24 bases between them. CDR3 sequence reads: CASSFGGLRAYSGGYTF. The CDR3, as DNA: TGTGCCAGCAGTTTCGGGGGCTTGAGGGCTTATTCCGGTGGCTACACCTTC.

This clonotype was observed many times. The chain carries TRBV12-3 or TRBV12-4 and TRBJ2-2; no definite D call. The CDR3 totals 12 residues. Trimming shortened V by 5 bases and J by 3 bases, and 4 bases separated the two germline ends. Written as DNA, the CDR3 is TGTGCCAGCAGTAGATACACCGGGGAGCTGTTTTTT. Residues: CASSRYTGELFF.

This clonotype was counted only a few times. The chain has TRBV20-1 and TRBJ2-4; D might be TRBD1 (5 bases). The CDR3 covers 16 residues. V dropped 2 bases and J dropped 0 bases, with 14 bases sitting between them. Germline V gives CDR1 DFQATT, CDR2 SNEGSKA (reference sequence). The CDR3 DNA sequence: TGCAGTGCTAGAAAAACCCCGACAGAAGCCAAAAACATTCAGTACTTC. It translates to CSARKTPTEAKNIQYF.

The table lists this clonotype with many counts. The CDR3 DNA reads as TGTGCCAGCGCTCCCATGGGGATAGGTTACGAGCAGTACTTC. This translates into CASAPMGIGYEQYF. J is TRBJ2-7 and V is TRBV27; D is ambiguous. Trimming shortened V by 8 bases and J by 4 bases, and 18 bases separated the two germline ends. The CDR3 sequence is 14 residues long. From germline, CDR1 is MNHEY and CDR2 SMNVEV (reference sequence).